This T cell receptor beta chain was identified in a study of blood T cell repertoires in COVID-19. Study summary: Donors in the United States, Italy and Spain gave samples during acute or convalescent COVID-19. T cells, B-cell-depleted T cells, or PBMCs provided the cDNA or gDNA that served as material.

Germline values: CDR1 LNHDA, CDR2 SQIVND (reference sequence). Trimming took off 0 bases at V and 7 bases at J, with 16 bases between the two ends. The CDR3 runs 16 residues. Original processing methods: The assay estimated nucleated cells by amplifying reference gene primers. Sequencing was performed with immunoSEQ multiplex PCR; in TCRdb, only in-frame clones are kept and a portion is missing. That table is the source of V, J and clone size, and D and trimming were worked out from the DNA. The top ten hold around 1.1% of the sample, which has about 380,000 clones, about 80% seen once. The chain carries TRBV19 and TRBJ1-5, with D maybe TRBD1 (6 bases). This clonotype was sampled from a human donor with acute or convalescent COVID-19. The donor label of this sample is uncertain. Material for sequencing was peripheral blood. The CDR3 bases are TGTGCCAGTAGTATAGAATCAGGCAGGGGTGGGCAGCCCCAGCATTTT. Translating it yields CASSIESGRGGQPQHF.